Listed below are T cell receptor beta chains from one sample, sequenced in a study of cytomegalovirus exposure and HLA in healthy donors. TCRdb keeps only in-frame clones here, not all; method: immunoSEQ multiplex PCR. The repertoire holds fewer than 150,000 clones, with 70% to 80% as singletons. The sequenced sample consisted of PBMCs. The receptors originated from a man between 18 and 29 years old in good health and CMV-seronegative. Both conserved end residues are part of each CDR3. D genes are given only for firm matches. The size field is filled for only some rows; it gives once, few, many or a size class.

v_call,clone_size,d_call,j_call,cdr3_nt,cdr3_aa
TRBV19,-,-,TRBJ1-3,TGTGCCAGTGGCGACACAGACTCTGGAAACACCATATATTTT,CASGDTDSGNTIYF
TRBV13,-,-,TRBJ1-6,TGTGCCAGCAGCTTTTATTCGGCAGGGATGGATTCACCCCTCCACTTT,CASSFYSAGMDSPLHF
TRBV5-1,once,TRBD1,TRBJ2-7,TGCGCCAGCAGCTTGGTGTATGAGACAGGGGGATTCTACGAGCAGTACTTC,CASSLVYETGGFYEQYF
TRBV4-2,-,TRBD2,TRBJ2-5,TGTGCCAGCAGCCCCTGGACTAGCGGGGGGAACCAAGAGACCCAGTACTTC,CASSPWTSGGNQETQYF
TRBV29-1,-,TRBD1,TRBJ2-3,TGCAGCGTTGAGGGGGACAGGGACACAGATACGCAGTATTTT,CSVEGDRDTDTQYF
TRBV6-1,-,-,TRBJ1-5,TGTGCCAGCAGTGAAGTACTCCCCCAAATAAATCAGCCCCAGCATTTT,CASSEVLPQINQPQHF
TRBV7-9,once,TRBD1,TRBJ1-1,TGTGCCAGCAGCTTAGAGACAGGGGGCGCATCCCCTGAAGCTTTCTTT,CASSLETGGASPEAFF
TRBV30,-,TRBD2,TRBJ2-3,TGTGCCTGGAGTGTCCAACTAGCGGGACGGACCACAGATACGCAGTATTTT,CAWSVQLAGRTTDTQYF
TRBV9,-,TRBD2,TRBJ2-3,TGTGCCAGCAGCGTAGCTAGCGGAGGCACAGATACGCAGTATTTT,CASSVASGGTDTQYF
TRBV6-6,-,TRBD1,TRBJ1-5,TGTGCCAGCAGTCTTCTCCTACAGGGGTATCAGCCCCAGCATTTT,CASSLLLQGYQPQHF
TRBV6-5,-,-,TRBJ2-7,TGTGCCAGCAGACCCCGGACAGCACTGGGCGAGCAGTACTTC,CASRPRTALGEQYF